A single sample is the source of the 2 T cell receptor beta chains below, sequenced in a study of TIL therapy for anti-PD-1-resistant metastatic lung cancer. Noted time point: pre-treatment sample, taken before nivolumab and TIL therapy. This was the immunoSEQ v3 assay. Produced via immunoSEQ multiplex PCR; TCRdb's table is partial and in-frame only. Among some 20,000 clones, about 80% were seen once, and the ten largest hold approximately 7%. Sample: blood, taken at baseline. These receptors originate from a person between 25 and 80 years old with non-small cell lung cancer.

This clone was detected only a few times. CDR3 amino acids: CAISGGRTYGYTF. CDR3 in DNA: TGTGCCATCAGTGGGGGACGGACCTATGGCTACACCTTC. This chain connects TRBV10-3 to TRBJ1-2; the D gene is possibly TRBD1 (5 bases). V gave up 4 bases and J gave up 4 bases, with 10 bases separating them. This CDR3 region has 13 residues. In germline, CDR1 is ENHRY, CDR2 SYGVKD.

This clone came up once. The chain uses TRBV10-3 and TRBJ2-3; the match to TRBD1 covers 9 bases. The CDR3 consists of 20 residues. CDR1 is ENHRY and CDR2 is SYGVKD in the germline V gene. The V segment lost 6 bases and the J segment 4 bases; nucleotides outside the gene matches: 23. The CDR3 DNA is TGTGCCATCAGACCCGGGACAGGGAAGAACCGGGACCGAACATCAGATACGCAGTATTTT. Residues: CAIRPGTGKNRDRTSDTQYF.